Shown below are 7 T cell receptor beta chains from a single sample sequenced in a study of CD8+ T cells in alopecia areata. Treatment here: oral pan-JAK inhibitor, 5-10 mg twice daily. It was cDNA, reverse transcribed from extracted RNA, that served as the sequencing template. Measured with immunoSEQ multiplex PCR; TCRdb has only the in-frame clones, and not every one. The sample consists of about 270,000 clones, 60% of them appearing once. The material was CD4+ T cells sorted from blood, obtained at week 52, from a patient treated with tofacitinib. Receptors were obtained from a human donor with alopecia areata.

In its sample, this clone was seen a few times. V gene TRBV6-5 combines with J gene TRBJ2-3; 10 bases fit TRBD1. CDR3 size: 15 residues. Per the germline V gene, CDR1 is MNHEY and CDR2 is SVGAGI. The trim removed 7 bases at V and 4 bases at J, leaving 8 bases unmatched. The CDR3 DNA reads TGTGCCAGCACCCCTGACAGGGGGCGAGCAGATACGCAGTATTTT. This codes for CASTPDRGRADTQYF.

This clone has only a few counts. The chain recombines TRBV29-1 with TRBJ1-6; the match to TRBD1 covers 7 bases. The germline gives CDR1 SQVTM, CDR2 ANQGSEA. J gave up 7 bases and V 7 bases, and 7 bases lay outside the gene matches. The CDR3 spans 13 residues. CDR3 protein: CSAASGQNSPLHF. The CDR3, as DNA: TGCAGCGCCGCGTCGGGACAGAATTCACCCCTCCACTTT.

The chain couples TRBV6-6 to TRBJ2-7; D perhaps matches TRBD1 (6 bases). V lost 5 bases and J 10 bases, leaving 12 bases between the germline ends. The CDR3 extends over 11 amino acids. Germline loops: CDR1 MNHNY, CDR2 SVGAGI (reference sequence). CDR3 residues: CASSPGTFQYF. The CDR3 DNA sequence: TGTGCCAGCAGTCCAGGGACATTCCAGTACTTC.

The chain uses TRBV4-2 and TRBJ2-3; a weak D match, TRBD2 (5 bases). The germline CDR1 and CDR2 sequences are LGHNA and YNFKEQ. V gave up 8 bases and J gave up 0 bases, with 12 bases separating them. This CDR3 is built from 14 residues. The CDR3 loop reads CASGGSTSTDTQYF. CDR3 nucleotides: TGTGCCAGCGGCGGGTCTACTAGCACAGATACGCAGTATTTT.

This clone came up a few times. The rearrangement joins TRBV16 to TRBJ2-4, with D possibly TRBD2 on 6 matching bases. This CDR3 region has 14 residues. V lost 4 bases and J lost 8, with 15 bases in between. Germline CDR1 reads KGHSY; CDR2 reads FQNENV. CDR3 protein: CASSPRGYPDIQYF. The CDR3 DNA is TGTGCCAGCAGCCCCCGGGGGTATCCAGACATTCAGTACTTC.

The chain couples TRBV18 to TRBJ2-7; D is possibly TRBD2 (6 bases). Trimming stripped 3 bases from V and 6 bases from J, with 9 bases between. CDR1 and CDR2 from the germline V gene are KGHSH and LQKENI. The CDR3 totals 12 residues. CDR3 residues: CASSPSGGEQYF. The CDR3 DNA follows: TGTGCCAGCTCACCTTCCGGGGGCGAGCAGTACTTC.

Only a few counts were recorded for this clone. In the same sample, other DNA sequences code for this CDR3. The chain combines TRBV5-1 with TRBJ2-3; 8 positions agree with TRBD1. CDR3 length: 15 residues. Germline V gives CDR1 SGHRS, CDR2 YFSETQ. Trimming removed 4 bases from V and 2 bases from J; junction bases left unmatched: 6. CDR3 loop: CASSPGQGSTDTQYF. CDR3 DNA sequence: TGCGCCAGCAGCCCTGGACAGGGATCCACAGATACGCAGTATTTT. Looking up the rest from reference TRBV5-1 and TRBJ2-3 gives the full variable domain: KAGVTQTPRYLIKTRGQQVTLSCSPISGHRSVSWYQQTPGQGLQFLFEYFSETQRNKGNFPGRFSGRQFSNSRSEMNVSTLELGDSALYLCASSPGQGSTDTQYFGPGTRLTVL.